The T cell receptor (beta chain) described here comes from a study of cytomegalovirus exposure and HLA in healthy donors (dated by TCRdb to about 2017). At the level of the whole study: According to a later analysis, one platform produced both the roughly 130 validation repertoires and the roughly 640 repertoires of the first cohort. The study was designed to test whether signatures of past pathogen exposure could be identified by cataloging public T cell receptors. Along with the roughly 670-subject first cohort, a separate validation cohort of over 90 different subjects was used. To predict cytomegalovirus infection status, the study brought together high-throughput TCR immunosequencing, statistical association of individual TCRs with disease status, and machine learning. Beyond this particular receptor, the publication reports: According to the authors, the approach could potentially be generalized to other disease states and immunological phenotypes. While some public TCRs were present in many individuals, most TCR sequences turned up only very rarely across donors. In the study, around 150 TCR beta chains were listed as associated with cytomegalovirus. In vitro tests confirmed that a few of the cytomegalovirus-associated TCR beta chains recognize cytomegalovirus antigens. A later analysis lacked HLA typing for the validation cohort, so it scored co-occurrence in that cohort across all 120 or so repertoires. Subsequent analysis determined that TCRs grouped into clusters in the first cohort also showed a tendency toward co-occurrence across the 120 or so validation repertoires, and about 94% of cluster scores exceeded 0. The classifier was reported to diagnose cytomegalovirus status with high specificity and sensitivity in both the original cohort and the validation cohort.

Receptor libraries were prepared by the immunoSEQ multiplex PCR assay. The published analysis was carried out like this. To diagnose cytomegalovirus status from the catalog of TCR beta chain sequences, a statistical classification framework was built. As stored in TCRdb, this immuneACCESS dataset retains in-frame rearrangements with V and J assigned. A fraction of the clones does not appear; measured against another copy, unresolved V genes explain less than half of the discrepancy, and the remainder lacks a known reason. The D gene and trimming were derived from the DNA, and the V and J assignments and clone size from that table. Within this sample are some 240,000 clones, with 83% of them counted one time only. The leading ten clones occupy 5.5% to 7% of the sample. Worth noting for this clone: The antigen it recognizes is unknown. Per-base qualities were not stored, and no clone one base away is much larger.

The donors belonged to the validation cohort of about 130 subjects, which was separate from the 666-subject first cohort. Trimming takes 1 base from V and 6 bases from J, and the germline ends sit 10 bases apart. The CDR3 starts with the cysteine, ends with the phenylalanine, and has 14 residues. Only the CDR3 part of the read is kept: 42 bases, read in frame from the first base. According to the germline V gene, CDR1 reads SGDLS and CDR2 reads YYNGEE. Material: PBMCs. The source is a woman between 18 and 30 years old in good health and CMV-seronegative. In this chain, TRBV9 is recombined with TRBJ2-2; the D gene remains uncertain. The DNA sequence reads TGTGCCAGCAGCGTACCTAGTACCGCCGGGGAGCTGTTTTTT. Its translation reads: CASSVPSTAGELFF.